The clone carrying this TCR beta chain has only a few counts. Its antigen is unknown. MiXCR was run by TCRdb on the 5' RACE reads, yielding one entry per CDR3 protein. This table has roughly 700,000 distinct CDR3 sequences, under 20% appearing once. This CDR3 spans 15 amino acids. V lost 3 bases to trimming and J lost 4 bases; unmatched junction nucleotides: 8. Germline loops: CDR1 SGHRS, CDR2 YFSETQ. This specimen comes from a study of CD8 T cells in ankylosing spondylitis. Notes on the study in general: As reported, disease-linked clones showed significant enrichment in matched ankylosing spondylitis synovial fluid. Disease-linked clones displayed a CD8+ phenotype and appeared relatively rarely in peripheral blood. A TCR beta motif made of fewer than ten highly homologous variants seemed typical of ankylosing spondylitis blood.

The sequenced material came from blood, either unsorted or a sorted T cell fraction (not recorded which). This TCR derives from a male donor with ankylosing spondylitis. The V and J genes are TRBV5-1 and TRBJ2-5, with 8 bases identical to TRBD2. The CDR3 region has the DNA TGCGCCAGCAGCTCACTTTCTCTAGCGGGAGAGACCCAGTACTTC. It is translated as CASSSLSLAGETQYF.